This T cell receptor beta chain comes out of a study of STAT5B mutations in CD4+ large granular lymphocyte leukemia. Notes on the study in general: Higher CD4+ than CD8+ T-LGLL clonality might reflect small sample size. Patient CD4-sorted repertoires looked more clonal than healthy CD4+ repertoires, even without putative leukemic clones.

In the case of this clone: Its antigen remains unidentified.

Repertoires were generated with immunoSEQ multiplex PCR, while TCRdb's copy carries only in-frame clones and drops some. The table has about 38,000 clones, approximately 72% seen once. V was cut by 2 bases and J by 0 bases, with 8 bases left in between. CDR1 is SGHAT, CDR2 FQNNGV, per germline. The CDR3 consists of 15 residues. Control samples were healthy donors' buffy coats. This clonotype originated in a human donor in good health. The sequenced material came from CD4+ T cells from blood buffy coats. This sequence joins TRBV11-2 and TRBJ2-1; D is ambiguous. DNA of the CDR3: TGTGCCAGCAGCTTATCACCGTCCTCCTACAATGAGCAGTTCTTC. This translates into CASSLSPSSYNEQFF.